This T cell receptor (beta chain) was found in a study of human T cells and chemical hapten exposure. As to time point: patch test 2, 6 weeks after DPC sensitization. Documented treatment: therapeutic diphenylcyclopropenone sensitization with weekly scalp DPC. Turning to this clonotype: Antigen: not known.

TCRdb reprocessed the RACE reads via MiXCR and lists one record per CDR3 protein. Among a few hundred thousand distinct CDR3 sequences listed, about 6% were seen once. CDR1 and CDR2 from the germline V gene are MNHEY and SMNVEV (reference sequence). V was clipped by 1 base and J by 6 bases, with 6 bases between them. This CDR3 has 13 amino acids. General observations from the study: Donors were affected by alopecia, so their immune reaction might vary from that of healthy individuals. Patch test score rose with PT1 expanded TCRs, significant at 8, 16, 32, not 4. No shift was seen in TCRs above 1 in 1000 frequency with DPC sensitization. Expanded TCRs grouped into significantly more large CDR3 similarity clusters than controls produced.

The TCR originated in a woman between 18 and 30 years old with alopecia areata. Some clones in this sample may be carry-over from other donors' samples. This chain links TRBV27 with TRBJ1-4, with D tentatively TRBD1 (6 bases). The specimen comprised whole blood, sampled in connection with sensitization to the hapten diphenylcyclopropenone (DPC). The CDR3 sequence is CASSLYRDEKLFF. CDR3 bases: TGTGCCAGCAGTTTATACAGGGATGAAAAACTGTTTTTT.